These 8 T cell receptor beta chains were sequenced from one sample in a study of T cell responses to AZD1222 COVID-19 vaccine. Profiling relied on immunoSEQ multiplex PCR, and the TCRdb table lists in-frame clones only, not all of them. The repertoire consists of 90,000 to 110,000 clones, with more than 70% occurring once and the leading ten covering approximately 19%. Sequencing used peripheral blood, obtained on day 0 of AZD1222 vaccination. The receptors stem from an adult in good health.

This clone turned up a few times. J is TRBJ1-4 and V is TRBV9, with unresolved D. Trimming cost V 0 bases and J 0 bases, with 12 bases left between them. The CDR3 sequence is 17 residues long. Germline CDR1 and CDR2: SGDLS and YYNGEE. The CDR3 DNA reads TGTGCCAGCAGCGTAGCGGACTCAAGAGCAACTAATGAAAAACTGTTTTTT. Its translation: CASSVADSRATNEKLFF.

Of note for this clone: One end of the junction fails to match germline, which may point to a read error. The V and J genes are TRBV6-4 and TRBJ2-1; TRBD2 is a possible D gene (5 bases). The CDR3 runs 8 residues. Per germline, CDR1 MRHNA and CDR2 SNTAGT. The CDR3: CASRREIF. The CDR3 bases are TGTGCCAGCAGGAGGGAGATCTTC.

The CDR3 DNA is TGTGCCAGCCATTCTGGGGGCTCTGGGGCCAACGTCCTGACTTTC. Its translation: CASHSGGSGANVLTF. This chain joins TRBV5-4 and TRBJ2-6; tentatively, D is TRBD1 or TRBD2 (5 bases each). The germline V gene encodes CDR1 SGHNT and CDR2 YYREEE (reference sequence). The CDR3 contains 15 residues. V was trimmed by 7 bases and J by 0 bases, leaving 11 bases between them.

The rearrangement joins TRBV18 to TRBJ1-6, with D unclear. V was clipped by 3 bases and J by 0 bases, with 3 bases between them. The CDR3 length is 14 residues. CDR1 and CDR2 (germline): KGHSH, LQKENI. CDR3 sequence (DNA): TGTGCCAGCTCACCTAGCTCCTATAATTCACCCCTCCACTTT. Its protein product is CASSPSSYNSPLHF.

The genes are TRBV11-3 and TRBJ1-2, with 8 bases matching TRBD1. The CDR3 spans 14 residues. Germline CDR1 reads SGHNT; CDR2 reads YENEEA. Unmatched junction bases numbered 10, after V lost 5 bases and J lost 8 bases. The CDR3 DNA sequence: TGTGCCAGCAGCACACGGACAGGGAGGAGCGGCTACACCTTC. It codes for CASSTRTGRSGYTF.

The genes are TRBV7-2 and TRBJ1-6, with 9 nucleotides matching TRBD1. There are 15 residues in the CDR3. Germline V lookup: CDR1 SGHTA, CDR2 FQGNSA. The V segment lost 2 bases and the J segment 8 bases; nucleotides outside the gene matches: 4. The CDR3 DNA reads TGTGCCAGCAGCTTATCCACAGGGGGCCATTCACCCCTCCACTTT. As protein: CASSLSTGGHSPLHF.

V and J are TRBV19 and TRBJ2-6, with D possibly TRBD2 on 6 matching bases. The CDR3 contains 15 residues. From germline, CDR1 is LNHDA and CDR2 SQIVND (reference sequence). With 7 bases removed from V and 3 bases from J, the gap between germline ends came to 13 bases. The CDR3 loop is CASIRAGFGANVLTF. CDR3 nucleotide sequence: TGTGCCAGTATCCGCGCGGGGTTTGGGGCCAACGTCCTGACTTTC. Full variable domain (outside the CDR3, taken from reference TRBV19 and TRBJ2-6): DGGITQSPKYLFRKEGQNVTLSCEQNLNHDAMYWYRQDPGQGLRLIYYSQIVNDFQKGDIAEGYSVSREKKESFPLTVTSAQKNPTAFYLCASIRAGFGANVLTFGAGSRLTVL.

The chain is built from TRBV19 and TRBJ1-5; D gene unclear. Germline V gene data show CDR1 as LNHDA and CDR2 as SQIVND (reference sequence). The CDR3 length is 17 residues. V lost 6 bases and J lost 5, with 23 bases in between. The CDR3: CASSAWRGRPGDQPQHF. CDR3 coding DNA: TGTGCCAGTAGCGCTTGGCGAGGCCGGCCTGGAGATCAGCCCCAGCATTTT. The complete variable domain, with remaining parts taken from reference TRBV19 and TRBJ1-5, reads DGGITQSPKYLFRKEGQNVTLSCEQNLNHDAMYWYRQDPGQGLRLIYYSQIVNDFQKGDIAEGYSVSREKKESFPLTVTSAQKNPTAFYLCASSAWRGRPGDQPQHFGDGTRLSIL.